This T cell receptor beta chain was obtained from a study of cytomegalovirus exposure and HLA in healthy donors. Overall study context: Of 300 to 500 genotyped donors, 75% to 90% grouped in the Caucasian-associated ancestry cluster.

There are 15 residues in the CDR3. Germline CDR1 LNHDA, CDR2 SQIVND (reference sequence). Deletions cut 4 bases from V and 2 bases from J, with 12 bases between. 60 Vbeta and 13 Jbeta primers were used in PCR. This table comes from immunoSEQ multiplex PCR, and its TCRdb copy is limited to in-frame clones, with some not included. The sample has around 180,000 clones, around 81% seen once. The study, taken as a whole, reports: A later analysis found most CMV-associated TCR beta chains apparently HLA-restricted.

This clone was detected once. Its antigen is unknown. The sample taken for sequencing was PBMCs. This sequence was found in a man younger than 35 in good health and CMV-seronegative. V gene TRBV19 combines with J gene TRBJ1-5; D not resolved. CDR3 protein: CASSSQGRRNQPQHF. CDR3 in DNA: TGTGCCAGTAGTAGCCAAGGGAGGCGCAATCAGCCCCAGCATTTT.